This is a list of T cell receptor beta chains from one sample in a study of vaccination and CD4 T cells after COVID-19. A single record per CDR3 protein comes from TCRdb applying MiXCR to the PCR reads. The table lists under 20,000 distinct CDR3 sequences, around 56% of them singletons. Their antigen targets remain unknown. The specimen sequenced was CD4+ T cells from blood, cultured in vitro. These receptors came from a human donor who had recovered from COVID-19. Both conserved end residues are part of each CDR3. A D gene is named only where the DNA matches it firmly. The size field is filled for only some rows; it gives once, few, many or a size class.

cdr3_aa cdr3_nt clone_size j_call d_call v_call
CATSLYLQGQAGYTF TGTGCCACCTCTCTTTACCTCCAGGGGCAGGCTGGCTACACCTTC - TRBJ1-2 - TRBV6-1
CASSGGQGVYQPQHF TGTGCCAGCAGCGGAGGACAGGGGGTGTATCAGCCCCAGCATTTT few TRBJ1-5 TRBD1 TRBV6-1
CASRFWGANQPQHF TGTGCCAGCAGATTCTGGGGGGCCAATCAGCCCCAGCATTTT few TRBJ1-5 - TRBV27
CSASDPTGRYEQYF TGCAGTGCTTCCGACCCCACGGGTCGCTACGAGCAGTACTTC - TRBJ2-7 - TRBV20-1
CASSIGITDQETQYF TGTGCCAGTAGTATCGGTATAACTGATCAAGAGACCCAGTACTTC once TRBJ2-5 - TRBV19
CSAREGAREKLFF TGCAGTGCTAGAGAAGGGGCAAGGGAAAAACTGTTTTTT few TRBJ1-4 - TRBV20-1
CASSGVTSGNTIYF TGTGCCAGTAGTGGGGTTACTTCTGGAAACACCATATATTTT - TRBJ1-3 - TRBV19
CASSSEWNTEAFF TGTGCCAGCAGCTCCGAATGGAACACTGAAGCTTTCTTT - TRBJ1-1 - TRBV7-3
CAISESEGHGYTF TGTGCCATCAGTGAGTCCGAGGGTCATGGCTACACCTTC - TRBJ1-2 - TRBV10-3
CASGPTGELFF TGTGCCAGCGGACCGACCGGGGAGCTGTTTTTT - TRBJ2-2 - TRBV7-9
CASSTRTAGELFF TGTGCCAGCAGTACCCGGACAGCCGGGGAGCTGTTTTTT few TRBJ2-2 - TRBV27
CATSPMLGEQFF TGTGCCACCAGCCCCATGTTGGGTGAGCAGTTCTTC - TRBJ2-1 - TRBV24-1
CAISELGQGDEDGYTF TGTGCCATCAGTGAGTTGGGACAGGGTGACGAGGATGGCTACACCTTC - TRBJ1-2 TRBD1 TRBV10-3
CASSQLQRGGQPQHF TGCGCCAGCAGCCAACTACAAAGGGGGGGTCAGCCCCAGCATTTT - TRBJ1-5 - TRBV4-1
CASSPQGEEDTQYF TGTGCCAGCAGCCCACAGGGGGAAGAGGATACGCAGTATTTT medium-sized TRBJ2-3 TRBD1 TRBV7-9
CASSASGTEAFF TGTGCCAGCAGCGCCTCAGGGACTGAAGCTTTCTTT - TRBJ1-1 - TRBV6-1
CASSAGQGGTEAFF TGTGCCAGCAGCGCAGGACAGGGCGGGACTGAAGCTTTCTTT few TRBJ1-1 TRBD1 TRBV7-9
CASSYKTGDTYGYTF TGTGCCAGCAGCTATAAGACGGGGGACACCTATGGCTACACCTTC - TRBJ1-2 - TRBV7-2
CASSQGRITEGGNQPQHF TGCGCCAGCAGCCAAGGAAGGATTACGGAGGGGGGCAATCAGCCCCAGCATTTT - TRBJ1-5 - TRBV4-1
CSASQLPGGYTEAFF TGCAGTGCTAGCCAACTCCCAGGGGGGTACACTGAAGCTTTCTTT few TRBJ1-1 TRBD1 TRBV20-1
CASAPGAHSYEQYF TGTGCCAGTGCACCTGGCGCGCATTCCTACGAGCAGTACTTC - TRBJ2-7 - TRBV7-2
CSAPRTGVNQPQHF TGCAGTGCTCCCCGGACAGGAGTTAATCAGCCCCAGCATTTT few TRBJ1-5 TRBD1 TRBV20-1
CATSGGQGPLNEQFF TGTGCCACCAGCGGGGGACAGGGCCCCCTCAATGAGCAGTTCTTC - TRBJ2-1 TRBD1 TRBV15
CASSSEGGAGSGELFF TGTGCCAGCAGCTCTGAAGGGGGCGCAGGGTCCGGGGAGCTGTTTTTT - TRBJ2-2 TRBD1 TRBV7-3
CASKDRTGIYSNQPQHF TGTGCCAGTAAAGACAGGACAGGGATTTATAGCAATCAGCCCCAGCATTTT - TRBJ1-5 TRBD1 TRBV19
CASSYSNSPRRNIQYF TGTGCCAGCAGTTACTCGAACTCCCCCCGGAGGAACATTCAGTACTTC - TRBJ2-4 - TRBV6-2/TRBV6-3
CASSFGNPYEQYF TGTGCCAGCAGCTTTGGGAACCCCTACGAGCAGTACTTC - TRBJ2-7 - TRBV7-2
CASSTGEGTDTQYF TGTGCCAGCAGTACAGGGGAGGGGACAGATACGCAGTATTTT - TRBJ2-3 - TRBV6-1
CASSPPGTGLYQETQYF TGTGCCAGCAGCCCCCCCGGGACTGGCCTGTACCAAGAGACCCAGTACTTC - TRBJ2-5 - TRBV5-4